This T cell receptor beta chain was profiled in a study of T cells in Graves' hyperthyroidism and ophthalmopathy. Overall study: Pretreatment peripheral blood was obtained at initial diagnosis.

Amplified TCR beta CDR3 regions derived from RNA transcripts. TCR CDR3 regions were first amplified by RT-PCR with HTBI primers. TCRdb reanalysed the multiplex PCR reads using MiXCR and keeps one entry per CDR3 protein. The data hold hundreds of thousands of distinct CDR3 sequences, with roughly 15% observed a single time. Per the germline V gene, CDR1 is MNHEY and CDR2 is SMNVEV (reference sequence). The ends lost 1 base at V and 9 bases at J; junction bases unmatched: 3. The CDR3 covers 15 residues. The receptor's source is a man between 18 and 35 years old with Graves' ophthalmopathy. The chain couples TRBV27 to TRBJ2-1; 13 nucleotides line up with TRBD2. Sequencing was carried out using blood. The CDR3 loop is CASSLWGLAGFEQFF. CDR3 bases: TGTGCCAGCAGTTTATGGGGACTAGCGGGGTTTGAGCAGTTCTTC.